Listed here are 25 T cell receptor beta chains from one sample, sequenced in a study of patients and donors after allogeneic stem cell transplantation. TCRdb redid the calling of the RT-PCR reads with MiXCR, one entry per CDR3 protein. Of a few hundred thousand distinct CDR3 sequences in the sample, roughly two fifths were seen once. Sequencing was performed on blood, either unsorted or a sorted T cell fraction (not recorded which). These receptors originate from a human donor who was either an allogeneic HSCT recipient or a stem cell or donor lymphocyte infusion donor (not recorded which). It is not recorded whose cells these are; they may come from a transplant donor.

The chain combines TRBV27 with TRBJ2-4; D may be TRBD1 (6 bases). This CDR3 spans 14 amino acids. Germline V gene sequence: CDR1 MNHEY, CDR2 SMNVEV (reference sequence). Trimming took 6 bases from V and 0 from J, leaving 9 bases between them. CDR3 DNA sequence: TGTGCCAGCAGATCAGGGGAAGCCAAAAACATTCAGTACTTC. Its protein is CASRSGEAKNIQYF.

V and J are TRBV30 and TRBJ2-3; D is uncertain. V was clipped by 0 bases and J by 0 bases, with 4 bases between them. Germline-derived CDR1 and CDR2 are GTSNPN and SVGIG (reference sequence). The CDR3 is 13 amino acids. CDR3 residues: CAWSVASTDTQYF. In DNA, the CDR3 is TGTGCCTGGAGTGTCGCTAGCACAGATACGCAGTATTTT.

The chain has TRBV7-2 and TRBJ2-1, with TRBD1 matching over 9 bases. CDR1 is SGHTA, CDR2 FQGNSA, per germline. Losses at the gene ends were 0 bases for V and 4 bases for J; bases not matched to a gene: 7. The CDR3 loop spans 17 amino acids. In nucleotides, the CDR3 is TGTGCCAGCAGCTTAGCGCTCGGGACAGGGCCGTACAATGAGCAGTTCTTC. Translated, it gives CASSLALGTGPYNEQFF. Together with reference TRBV7-2 and TRBJ2-1, the CDR3 gives the full variable domain: GAGVSQSPSNKVTEKGKDVELRCDPISGHTALYWYRQSLGQGLEFLIYFQGNSAPDKSGLPSDRFSAERTGGSVSTLTIQRTQQEDSAVYLCASSLALGTGPYNEQFFGPGTRLTVL.

The rearrangement uses TRBV3-1 and TRBJ1-6; D perhaps matches TRBD1 (6 bases). V dropped 5 bases and J dropped 0 bases, with 11 bases sitting between them. The germline V gene has CDR1 LGHDT and CDR2 YNNKEL (reference sequence). This CDR3 contains 16 residues. DNA of the CDR3: TGTGCCAGCAGCGTGACAGGAGGCTCCTATAATTCACCCCTCCACTTT. This codes for CASSVTGGSYNSPLHF.

The chain combines TRBV3-1 with TRBJ2-7, with D maybe TRBD1 (6 bases). The CDR3 is 15 residues long. The germline V and J ends were trimmed by 1 base and 2 bases, with 12 bases remaining between them. The germline CDR1 and CDR2 sequences are LGHDT and YNNKEL (reference sequence). CDR3 nucleotide sequence: TGTGCCAGCAGCCAAGCCGGGACAACGCCCTACGAGCAGTACTTC. Residues: CASSQAGTTPYEQYF.

The V gene is TRBV12-3 or TRBV12-4, the J gene TRBJ1-2; D gene uncertain. The CDR3 extends over 16 amino acids. Trimming stripped 0 bases from V and 3 bases from J, with 14 bases between. CDR3: CASSLAPSTVHYGYTF. CDR3 nucleotide sequence: TGTGCCAGCAGTTTAGCTCCTTCTACGGTACACTATGGCTACACCTTC.

Ten or more counts support this clonotype. The genes are TRBV21-1 and TRBJ2-7; the D call of TRBD1 is as the table states it, not checked on the DNA. TRBV21-1 is reported as a pseudogene. This CDR3 contains 14 residues. DNA for the CDR3: TGTGCCAGCAGCAAAGAGTCAGGGGGCTACGAGCAGTACTTC. Its translation: CASSKESGGYEQYF.

The V and J genes are TRBV7-9 and TRBJ2-7; TRBD1 aligns across 7 bases. The ends lost 0 bases at V and 4 bases at J; junction bases unmatched: 0. The CDR3 runs to 13 residues. Germline V CDR1 and CDR2: SEHNR, FQNEAQ (reference sequence). CDR3 region: CASSLATGYEQYF. The CDR3 nucleotides are TGTGCCAGCAGCTTAGCGACAGGGTACGAGCAGTACTTC.

This clonotype was observed a few times. The chain joins TRBV7-9 to TRBJ1-1, with no clear D. Trimming took 4 bases from V and 0 from J, leaving 12 bases between them. The CDR3 contains 15 residues. CDR1 is SEHNR, CDR2 FQNEAQ, per germline (reference sequence). CDR3 DNA: TGTGCCAGCAGCTCAAGGGAGGGTATGAACACTGAAGCTTTCTTT. Translating gives CASSSREGMNTEAFF.

This clonotype turned up a few times. V is TRBV20-1 and J is TRBJ1-2, with D uncertain. CDR3 length: 11 residues. V was pared by 4 bases and J by 2 bases, with 5 bases between. Per germline, CDR1 DFQATT and CDR2 SNEGSKA (reference sequence). The CDR3 DNA follows: TGCAGTGCTACCGTGAACTATGGCTACACCTTC. Translating it yields CSATVNYGYTF.

This clonotype occurred a few times. This chain links TRBV2 with TRBJ1-1; D gene uncertain. CDR3 length: 14 residues. Trimming took off 7 bases at V and 1 base at J, with 13 bases between the two ends. The germline V gene encodes CDR1 SNHLY and CDR2 FYNNEI. The CDR3 sequence is CASNKGLTNTEAFF. The DNA of the CDR3 is TGTGCCAGCAACAAGGGTTTAACGAACACTGAAGCTTTCTTT.

This rearrangement joins TRBV6-5 to TRBJ1-5, with TRBD1 matching 7 bases. This CDR3 is built from 14 residues. Germline CDR1 reads MNHEY; CDR2 reads SVGAGI. J gave up 7 bases and V 5 bases, and 8 bases lay outside the gene matches. CDR3: CASSRGPQGQPQHF. The CDR3 DNA sequence: TGTGCCAGCAGTAGGGGGCCGCAGGGGCAGCCCCAGCATTTT.

The genes are TRBV20-1 and TRBJ2-7; D is possibly TRBD2 (6 bases). Trimming pared 5 bases from V and 1 base from J, leaving 12 bases between. This CDR3 region has 13 residues. CDR1 is DFQATT and CDR2 is SNEGSKA in the germline V gene (reference sequence). As DNA, the CDR3 is TGCAGTGCTCTTATAGGGACTTCCTACGAGCAGTACTTC. It yields the protein CSALIGTSYEQYF.

The chain uses TRBV24-1 and TRBJ2-1; 7 bases fit TRBD1. CDR3 size: 15 residues. V lost 4 bases to trimming and J lost 8 bases; unmatched junction nucleotides: 10. Germline CDR1 is KGHDR and CDR2 is SFDVKD. In DNA form, the CDR3 reads TGTGCCACCAGTGAACGAACAGGGGTTAAAGATGAGCAGTTCTTC. Translated, it gives CATSERTGVKDEQFF.

The V call is TRBV19, the J call TRBJ1-5; D is possibly TRBD1 (5 bases). Germline lookup yields CDR1 LNHDA and CDR2 SQIVND (reference sequence). V shed 6 bases and J shed 7 bases, with 19 bases lying between them. CDR3 length: 15 amino acids. The CDR3 sequence is CASSLSSGVRQPQHF. The CDR3 DNA reads as TGTGCCAGTAGCCTCTCCTCGGGGGTCCGGCAGCCCCAGCATTTT.

This clonotype was found a few times. The chain is built from TRBV28 and TRBJ1-5; D possibly corresponds to TRBD1 (6 bases). The CDR3 runs to 16 residues. CDR1 and CDR2 (germline): MDHEN, SYDVKM. Trimming pared 1 base from V and 3 bases from J, leaving 13 bases between. CDR3: CASSLLGHTINQPQHF. CDR3 nucleotides: TGTGCCAGCAGTTTATTGGGACATACAATCAATCAGCCCCAGCATTTT.

The V gene is TRBV5-1, the J gene TRBJ1-2, with D possibly matching TRBD1 (6 bases). Germline assignment: CDR1 SGHRS and CDR2 YFSETQ. There are 14 residues in the CDR3. Trimming shortened V by 4 bases and J by 6 bases, and 16 bases separated the two germline ends. The CDR3 nucleotides read TGCGCCAGCAGCCCCCCGTTAGGGGGAGATGGCTACACCTTC. This translates into CASSPPLGGDGYTF.

The chain recombines TRBV28 with TRBJ1-2; D is unresolved. Per the germline V gene, CDR1 is MDHEN and CDR2 is SYDVKM. This CDR3 has 12 amino acids. V was clipped by 8 bases and J by 3 bases, with 10 bases between them. CDR3 DNA sequence: TGTGCCAGCGAGACGTTTGACTATGGCTACACCTTC. As protein: CASETFDYGYTF.

This clonotype was counted between two and nine times. The genes are TRBV4-2 and TRBJ1-1, with 12 bases aligning to TRBD1. Germline CDR1 reads LGHNA; CDR2 reads YNFKEQ. CDR3 length: 17 amino acids. V was pared by 6 bases and J by 1 base, with 9 bases of the junction left unmatched. CDR3 protein: CASRLRDRGLPNTEAFF. The DNA of the CDR3 is TGTGCCAGCAGGCTACGGGACAGGGGGCTACCGAACACTGAAGCTTTCTTT.

This clonotype was counted between two and nine times. The genes are TRBV28 and TRBJ1-1; D not resolved. V was shortened by 6 bases and J by 4 bases, with 9 bases between the two germline ends. Germline lookup yields CDR1 MDHEN and CDR2 SYDVKM. The CDR3 sequence is 12 residues long. In nucleotides, the CDR3 is TGTGCCAGCAGCCATGATTCCACTGAAGCTTTCTTT. It codes for CASSHDSTEAFF.

In its sample, this clonotype was seen a few times. The chain couples TRBV29-1 to TRBJ1-3; D call uncertain. Germline CDR1 and CDR2: SQVTM and ANQGSEA. V lost 0 bases, J lost 3 bases, and 9 bases lay in between. The length of the CDR3 is 14 residues. CDR3 in amino acids: CSVEDLGVGNTIYF. The DNA for the CDR3 is TGCAGCGTTGAAGACCTGGGAGTTGGAAACACCATATATTTT. The full variable domain, completed using reference TRBV29-1 and TRBJ1-3, is SAVISQKPSRDICQRGTSLTIQCQVDSQVTMMFWYRQQPGQSLTLIATANQGSEATYESGFVIDKFPISRPNLTFSTLTVSNMSPEDSSIYLCSVEDLGVGNTIYFGEGSWLTVV.

The chain has TRBV27 and TRBJ2-3, with D possibly being TRBD1 (6 bases). Between the trimmed V and J ends, which lost 2 bases and 2 bases, there was a span of 8 bases. The length of the CDR3 is 14 residues. CDR1 MNHEY and CDR2 SMNVEV come from the germline V gene (reference sequence). The CDR3 DNA follows: TGTGCCAGCAGTTTACACAGGGACACAGATACGCAGTATTTT. Amino acids: CASSLHRDTDTQYF.

This clonotype was seen a handful of times. The V and J genes are TRBV7-9 and TRBJ1-2, with D unclear. Trimming took 2 bases from V and 1 from J, leaving 8 bases between them. Germline CDR1 is SEHNR and CDR2 is FQNEAQ (reference sequence). The CDR3 contains 14 residues. CDR3 coding DNA: TGTGCCAGCAGCTTACAACAGCTTAACTATGGCTACACCTTC. Residues: CASSLQQLNYGYTF.

The table lists this clonotype with a few counts. The chain links TRBV12-3 or TRBV12-4 to TRBJ1-1; D is unresolved. Trimming removed 5 bases at V and 11 bases at J, with 15 bases between. This CDR3 region has 12 residues. The CDR3 spells CASSIEPYGAFF. Written as DNA, the CDR3 is TGTGCCAGCAGTATCGAGCCCTATGGGGCTTTCTTT.

This clonotype occurred a few times. V is TRBV5-1 and J is TRBJ2-1; D call uncertain. The CDR3 loop spans 13 amino acids. Germline CDR1 SGHRS, CDR2 YFSETQ. Trimming took off 4 bases at V and 6 bases at J, with 11 bases between the two ends. For the CDR3, the DNA is TGCGCCAGCAGCCAGTTGGAATCCAATGAGCAGTTCTTC. Amino acid sequence: CASSQLESNEQFF. Full variable domain (remainder filled in from reference TRBV5-1 and TRBJ2-1): KAGVTQTPRYLIKTRGQQVTLSCSPISGHRSVSWYQQTPGQGLQFLFEYFSETQRNKGNFPGRFSGRQFSNSRSEMNVSTLELGDSALYLCASSQLESNEQFFGPGTRLTVL.